One T cell receptor beta chain is described in this entry. What it recognizes is unknown. Researchers ran the PCR with 60 Vbeta and 13 Jbeta primers. Repertoires were generated with immunoSEQ multiplex PCR, while TCRdb's copy carries only in-frame clones and drops some. The sample comprises some 120,000 clones, about 70% of which are singletons, and more than 10% rests with the top ten. The data were obtained in a study of cytomegalovirus exposure and HLA in healthy donors. Study-level information: Roughly 180 million T cells yielded roughly 100 million unique TCR beta sequences, as an earlier analysis found. Findings and limits, study-wide: Further analysis was carried out later, and it showed several of the most significant clusters appearing linked to common viral pathogens. Researchers left out some V segments, among them TRBV6-2 and TRBV6-3, as indistinguishable.

Germline V gives CDR1 ENHRY, CDR2 SYGVKD. The V end lost 4 bases, the J end lost 4 bases, and 10 bases lay between the germline ends. The CDR3 covers 13 residues. Sequenced sample: PBMCs. The V gene is TRBV10-3, the J gene TRBJ2-5, with D tentatively TRBD1 (6 bases). This clonotype originated in a woman between 40 and 55 years old in good health and CMV-seropositive. This CDR3 reads CAISGAQGETQYF. In nucleotides, the CDR3 is TGTGCCATCAGTGGGGCACAGGGAGAGACCCAGTACTTC.